The sample holds one count of the clone carrying this T cell receptor beta chain. Its antigen is not known. Assay used: immunoSEQ multiplex PCR; TCRdb lists only in-frame clones, some missing. Found here are 90,000 to 150,000 clones, 85% to 90% of them singletons; the top ten hold about 6%. The data belong to a study of cytomegalovirus exposure and HLA in healthy donors. Across the whole study: The same platform as the roughly 630 first-cohort repertoires was used for the 100 to 150 validation repertoires, a later analysis reported. Study-level results: Reports credit the classifier with highly specific, highly sensitive diagnosis of cytomegalovirus status. Under in vitro conditions, a few CMV-associated chains were confirmed as specific for CMV antigens.

CDR1 is MNHEY, CDR2 SMNVEV, per germline (reference sequence). The length of the CDR3 is 16 residues. V lost 2 bases, J lost 6 bases, and 16 bases lay in between. The source is a woman younger than 30 in good health and CMV-seropositive. What was sequenced was PBMCs. The chain combines TRBV27 with TRBJ2-2; no clear D. The CDR3 DNA sequence: TGTGCCAGCAGTTTAGTTGGCGGAGTAGGTCCCGGGGAGCTGTTTTTT. Protein sequence: CASSLVGGVGPGELFF.